This T cell receptor beta chain comes out of a study of blood T cell repertoires in COVID-19. Study details: Both acute and convalescent COVID-19 samples were obtained from the United States, Italy and Spain. T cells, B-cell-depleted T cells, or PBMCs supplied cDNA or gDNA.

Germline trimming cut 3 bases from V and 1 base from J; bases unmatched to any gene: 7. Looked up from germline, CDR1 is SGHDT and CDR2 is YYEEEE. The CDR3 has 16 amino acids. As processed by the authors: Estimation of nucleated cell counts was performed using reference gene primer amplification. Profiling relied on immunoSEQ multiplex PCR, and the TCRdb table lists in-frame clones only, not all of them. V, J and clone size are those of that table, while D and trimming were read from the DNA. The repertoire holds roughly 70,000 clones, with around four fifths as singletons. The sample holds one count of this clone.

This chain joins TRBV5-6 and TRBJ1-1; 9 nucleotides line up with TRBD1. The clonotype originates from a man between 60 and 75 years old with acute or convalescent COVID-19. The sequencing input was peripheral blood. CDR3 sequence: CASSSGTGWKNTEAFF. The CDR3 nucleotides read TGTGCCAGCAGCTCGGGGACAGGGTGGAAGAACACTGAAGCTTTCTTT.